This TCR beta chain was documented in a study of T-cell reconstitution after alpha-beta-depleted transplantation in children. The V end was cut by 6 bases, the J end by 4 bases, with 7 bases between. The germline V gene has CDR1 DFQATT and CDR2 SNEGSKA (reference sequence). CDR3 length: 11 residues. TCRbeta library preparation incorporated unique molecular identifiers. TCRdb passed the PCR reads through MiXCR, listing each CDR3 protein once. The repertoire holds about 500,000 distinct CDR3 sequences, 30% to 35% seen once, with around 2.4% in the top ten. The chain has TRBV20-1 and TRBJ1-5; D gene uncertain. The sequence was obtained from a human donor who donated a stem cell graft to a child with aplastic anemia. Sequenced material: PBMCs from the stem cell graft donor, taken from the stem cell graft. CDR3 bases: TGCAGTGCCAAGGGAAATCAGCCCCAGCATTTT. This codes for CSAKGNQPQHF.